Detailed here is one TCR beta chain. This entry comes from a study of PD-L1 blockade in urothelial cancer. Time point here: peripheral blood 6 weeks after treatment start. V lost 1 base and J lost 7; bases outside the gene matches: 6. Germline CDR1 reads SGHTA; CDR2 reads FQGNSA. The length of the CDR3 is 14 residues. In each PCR, synthetic TCR analog templates were spiked in. Data came from immunoSEQ multiplex PCR; TCRdb stores just in-frame clones and leaves some out. This sample has around 110,000 clones, with roughly 91% found just once. The sample consisted of PBMCs, taken around atezolizumab (anti-PD-L1) treatment. The TCR was taken from a man aged 55 to 70 with urothelial cancer. The chain joins TRBV7-2 to TRBJ1-2; 7 nucleotides line up with TRBD1. This CDR3 is CASSLEATGSGYTF. The CDR3, as DNA: TGTGCCAGCAGCTTAGAGGCGACAGGGAGTGGCTACACCTTC.